This T cell receptor (beta chain) emerged from a study of blood T cells in healthy people across ages. As for this clonotype: What it binds is unknown.

Then a second PCR, running roughly 7 to 11 cycles, was carried out with a sample-barcoded 5' primer and a J-beta primer mix. Every cDNA molecule carried a tag from a template-switch adaptor bearing 12 random nucleotides. Sequencing of every sample gave 2.5 million or more CDR3-containing paired-end reads. TCRdb ran MiXCR on the 5' RACE reads and lists one entry per CDR3 protein. The sample lists under 1 million distinct CDR3 sequences, 40% to 50% occurring once. Overall study findings and caveats: Higher diversity and more naive CD4+ cells were features of long-lived donors, compared to aged donors.

Germline-derived CDR1 and CDR2 are DFQATT and SNEGSKA (reference sequence). This CDR3 is 12 amino acids long. With 6 bases removed from V and 3 bases from J, the gap between germline ends came to 11 bases. The gene calls are TRBV20-1 and TRBJ2-5; D not certain. This receptor was identified in a man in his sixties in good health. The source material was blood. The CDR3 bases are TGCAGTGCCGGAGATAGGAAAGAGACCCAGTACTTC. Amino acid sequence: CSAGDRKETQYF.